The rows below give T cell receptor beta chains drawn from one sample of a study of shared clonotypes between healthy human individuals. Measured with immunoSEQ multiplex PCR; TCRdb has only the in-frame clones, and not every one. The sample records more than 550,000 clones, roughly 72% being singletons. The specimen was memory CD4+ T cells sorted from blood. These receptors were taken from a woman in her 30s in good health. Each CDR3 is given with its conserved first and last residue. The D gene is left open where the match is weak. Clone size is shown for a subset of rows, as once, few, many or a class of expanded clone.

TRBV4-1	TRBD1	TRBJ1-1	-	CASSRRDRAIENTEAFF	TGCGCCAGCAGCCGTCGGGACAGGGCGATCGAGAACACTGAAGCTTTCTTT
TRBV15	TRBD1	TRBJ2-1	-	CATSSVNLGTGLLYEQFF	TGTGCCACCAGCAGTGTAAACCTCGGGACAGGTCTTTTATATGAGCAGTTCTTC
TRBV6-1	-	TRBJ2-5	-	CASRWGGETQYF	TGTGCCAGCAGGTGGGGTGGAGAGACCCAGTACTTC
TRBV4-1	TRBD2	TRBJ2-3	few	CASSQDGLAGASTDTQYF	TGCGCCAGCAGCCAAGATGGGCTAGCGGGAGCGAGCACAGATACGCAGTATTTT
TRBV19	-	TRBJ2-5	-	CASSISERETQYF	TGTGCCAGTAGTATCTCGGAAAGGGAGACCCAGTACTTC
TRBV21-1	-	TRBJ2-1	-	CASSKGSSGSYSEQFF	TGTGCCAGCAGCAAAGGGTCTAGCGGGAGCTACAGCGAGCAGTTCTTC
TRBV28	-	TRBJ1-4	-	CASSSNQLQEKLFF	TGTGCCAGCAGTTCCAATCAATTGCAGGAAAAACTGTTTTTT
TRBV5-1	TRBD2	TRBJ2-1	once	CASSTGGLAGAYNEQFF	TGCGCCAGCAGCACGGGAGGACTAGCGGGAGCCTACAATGAGCAGTTCTTC
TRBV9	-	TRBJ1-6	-	CASRSGLSDSPLHF	TGTGCCAGCCGGAGTGGACTATCGGATTCACCCCTCCACTTT
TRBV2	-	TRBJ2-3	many	CASSEELGDTQYF	TGTGCCAGCAGTGAAGAGTTAGGAGATACGCAGTATTTT
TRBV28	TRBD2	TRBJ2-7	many	CASSWGLAGQTYEQYF	TGTGCCAGCAGTTGGGGACTAGCGGGCCAGACCTACGAGCAGTACTTC
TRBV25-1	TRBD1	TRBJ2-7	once	CASSETGTGSYEQYF	TGTGCCAGCAGTGAAACCGGGACAGGGAGTTACGAGCAGTACTTC
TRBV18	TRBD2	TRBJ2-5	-	CASSPTGGLRETQYF	TGTGCCAGCTCACCCACGGGAGGGTTACGAGAGACCCAGTACTTC
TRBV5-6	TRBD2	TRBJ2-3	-	CASSWTSGTTDTQYF	TGTGCCAGCAGCTGGACTAGCGGGACCACAGATACGCAGTATTTT
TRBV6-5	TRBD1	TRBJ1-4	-	CASSYGKGARGEKLFF	TGTGCCAGCAGTTACGGGAAGGGGGCGCGAGGGGAAAAACTGTTTTTT
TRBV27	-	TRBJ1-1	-	CASSSLGALNTEAFF	TGTGCCAGCAGTTCCCTAGGGGCCCTGAACACTGAAGCTTTCTTT
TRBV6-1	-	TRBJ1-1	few	CASSEALGGRAFF	TGTGCCAGCAGTGAAGCGCTCGGGGGTCGAGCTTTCTTT
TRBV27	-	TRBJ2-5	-	CASSFVPASRKETQYF	TGTGCCAGCAGTTTTGTTCCGGCATCCCGAAAAGAGACCCAGTACTTC
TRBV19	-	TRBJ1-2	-	CASSITGNVYGYTF	TGTGCCAGTAGTATTACAGGAAACGTCTATGGCTACACCTTC
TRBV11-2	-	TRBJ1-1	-	CASSLPSPSQVLMNTEAFF	TGTGCCAGCAGCCTCCCATCTCCCAGTCAGGTCCTCATGAACACTGAAGCTTTCTTT
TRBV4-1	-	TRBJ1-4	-	CASSQRATNEKLFF	TGCGCCAGCAGCCAACGAGCAACTAATGAAAAACTGTTTTTT
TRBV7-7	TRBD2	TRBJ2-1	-	CASSPFTSANAYNEQFF	TGTGCCAGCAGCCCTTTTACTAGCGCGAACGCCTACAATGAGCAGTTCTTC
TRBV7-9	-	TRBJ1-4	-	CASSLGSGTETEKLFF	TGTGCCAGCAGCCTCGGTTCGGGGACGGAGACAGAAAAACTGTTTTTT
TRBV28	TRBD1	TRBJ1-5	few	CASSSIRQGLQPQHF	TGTGCCAGCAGTTCAATTCGACAGGGACTCCAGCCCCAGCATTTT
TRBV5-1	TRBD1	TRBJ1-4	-	CASSSGQGDNEKLFF	TGCGCCAGCAGCTCCGGACAGGGGGATAATGAAAAACTGTTTTTT
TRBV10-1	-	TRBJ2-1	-	CASSLRGGFKVPDRNEQFF	TGCGCCAGCAGCCTCCGGGGTGGCTTCAAGGTTCCCGATCGCAATGAGCAGTTCTTC
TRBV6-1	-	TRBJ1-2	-	CASSDNANYGYTF	TGTGCCAGCAGTGATAACGCTAACTATGGCTACACCTTC
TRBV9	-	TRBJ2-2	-	CASSVAELTSGELFF	TGTGCCAGCAGCGTCGCGGAGTTGACATCCGGGGAGCTGTTTTTT
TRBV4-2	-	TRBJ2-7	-	CASSQVLFLARDSYEQYF	TGTGCCAGCAGCCAAGTCCTCTTTCTAGCGAGAGACTCCTACGAGCAGTACTTC
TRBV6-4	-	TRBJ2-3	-	CASSDSRVSDTQYF	TGTGCCAGCAGTGACTCGCGGGTCTCAGATACGCAGTATTTT
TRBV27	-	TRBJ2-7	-	CASRKKHQGPNEQYF	TGTGCCAGCAGGAAAAAACATCAGGGGCCCAACGAGCAGTACTTC
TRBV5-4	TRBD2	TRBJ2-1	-	CASSMISGRNEQFF	TGTGCCAGCAGCATGATTAGCGGGAGGAATGAGCAGTTCTTC
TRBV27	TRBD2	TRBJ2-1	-	CASTPSGSLTYNEQFF	TGTGCCAGCACTCCCAGCGGGAGCTTAACCTACAATGAGCAGTTCTTC
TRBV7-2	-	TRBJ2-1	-	CASSLSNRNEQFF	TGTGCCAGCAGCTTATCGAACCGCAATGAGCAGTTCTTC
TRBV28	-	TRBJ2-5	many	CASSLPSTETQYF	TGTGCCAGCAGTTTACCTAGTACGGAGACCCAGTACTTC
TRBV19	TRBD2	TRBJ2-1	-	CASSPTSGRGNEQFF	TGTGCCAGTAGCCCTACTAGCGGGAGGGGGAATGAGCAGTTCTTC
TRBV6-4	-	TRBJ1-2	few	CASRIRTSGYTF	TGTGCCAGCAGGATACGAACCAGCGGCTACACCTTC
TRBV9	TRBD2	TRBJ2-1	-	CASSAGTSSWHEQFF	TGTGCCAGCAGCGCCGGGACTAGTTCTTGGCATGAGCAGTTCTTC
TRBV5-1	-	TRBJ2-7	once	CASSLSPAGSYEQYF	TGCGCCAGCAGCTTGAGTCCGGCGGGATCCTACGAGCAGTACTTC
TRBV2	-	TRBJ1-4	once	CASSEQGSEEKLFF	TGTGCCAGCAGTGAACAGGGCAGTGAAGAAAAACTGTTTTTT
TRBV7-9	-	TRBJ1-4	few	CASSRGGNEKLFF	TGTGCCAGCAGCAGGGGCGGTAATGAAAAACTGTTTTTT
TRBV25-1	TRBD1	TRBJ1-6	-	CASSEFLTGTGDNSPLHF	TGTGCCAGCAGTGAATTCTTAACCGGGACAGGGGACAATTCACCCCTCCACTTT
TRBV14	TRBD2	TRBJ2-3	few	CASSQDLYSSGSTDTQYF	TGTGCCAGCAGCCAAGATTTATATTCTAGCGGGTCCACAGATACGCAGTATTTT
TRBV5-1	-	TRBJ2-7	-	CASSQQESYEQYF	TGCGCCAGCAGCCAGCAAGAGTCCTACGAGCAGTACTTC
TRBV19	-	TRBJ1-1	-	CASSTRQPLNTEAFF	TGTGCCAGTAGTACCCGACAGCCTCTGAACACTGAAGCTTTCTTT
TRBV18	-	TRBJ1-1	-	CASSPTFMDTEAFF	TGTGCCAGCTCACCCACATTTATGGACACTGAAGCTTTCTTT
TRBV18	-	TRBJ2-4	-	CASSPTTRPGNIQYF	TGTGCCAGCTCACCAACTACCCGGCCCGGGAACATTCAGTACTTC
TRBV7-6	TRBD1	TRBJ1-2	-	CASSGWDRGIGGYTF	TGTGCCAGCAGCGGCTGGGACAGGGGGATAGGAGGCTACACCTTC
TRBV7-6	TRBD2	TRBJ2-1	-	CASSSAGGTYNEQFF	TGTGCCAGCAGCTCAGCGGGAGGAACCTACAATGAGCAGTTCTTC
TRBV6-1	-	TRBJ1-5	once	CASSVERSNQPQHF	TGTGCCAGCAGTGTAGAACGGAGCAATCAGCCCCAGCATTTT
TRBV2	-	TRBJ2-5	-	CASSAQGTSQETQYF	TGTGCCAGCAGTGCCCAGGGTACATCCCAAGAGACCCAGTACTTC
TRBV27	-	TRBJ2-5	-	CASSSLTGTKTQYF	TGTGCCAGCAGTTCACTTACAGGGACGAAGACCCAGTACTTC
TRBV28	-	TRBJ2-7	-	CASSWGVPVYEQYF	TGTGCCAGCAGTTGGGGGGTGCCGGTCTACGAGCAGTACTTC
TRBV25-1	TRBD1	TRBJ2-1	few	CASSVGQGVNEQFF	TGTGCCAGCAGTGTGGGACAGGGAGTTAATGAGCAGTTCTTC
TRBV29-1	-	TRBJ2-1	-	CSVGTGTRHNEQFF	TGCAGCGTTGGCACCGGGACTCGCCACAATGAGCAGTTCTTC